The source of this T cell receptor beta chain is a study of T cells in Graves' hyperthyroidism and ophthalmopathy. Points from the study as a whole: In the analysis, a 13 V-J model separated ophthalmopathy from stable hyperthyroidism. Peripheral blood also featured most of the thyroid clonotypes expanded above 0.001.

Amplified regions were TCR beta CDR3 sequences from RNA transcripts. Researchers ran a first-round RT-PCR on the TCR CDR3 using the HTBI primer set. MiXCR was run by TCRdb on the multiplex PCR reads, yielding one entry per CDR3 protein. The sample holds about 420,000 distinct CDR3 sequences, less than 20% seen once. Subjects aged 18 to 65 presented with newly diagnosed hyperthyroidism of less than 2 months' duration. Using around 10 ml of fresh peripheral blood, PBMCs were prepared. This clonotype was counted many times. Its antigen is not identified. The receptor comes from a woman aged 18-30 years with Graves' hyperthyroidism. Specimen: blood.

The CDR3 reads CASVPLGQPNTEAFF. The CDR3 region has the DNA TGTGCCAGCGTCCCTTTGGGACAACCGAACACTGAAGCTTTCTTT. The rearrangement joins TRBV12-3 or TRBV12-4 to TRBJ1-1; D is possibly TRBD1 (6 bases). With 8 bases removed from V and 1 base from J, the gap between germline ends came to 17 bases. The CDR3 spans 15 residues.